Shown below are 11 T cell receptor beta chains from a single sample sequenced in a study of cytomegalovirus exposure and HLA in healthy donors (dated by TCRdb to the late 2010s). Library prep was done by the immunoSEQ multiplex PCR assay. The multiplex PCR relied on a mix of 60 forward primers for TCR Vbeta segments and 13 reverse primers for TCR Jbeta segments. In TCRdb, the immuneACCESS table is reduced to in-frame sequences with V and J assigned. These tables do not hold every clone; where another copy was compared, an unresolved V gene accounts for under half, and the others remain unexplained. The sample has 50,000 to 80,000 clones on record, about three quarters of them singletons. The ten most abundant clones make up around 5.1% of the sample. What was sequenced was PBMCs. The receptors originated from a male donor in good health and CMV-seropositive.

This rearrangement joins TRBV9 to TRBJ1-4; weak D call: TRBD1 (5 bases). CDR1 is SGDLS, CDR2 YYNGEE, per germline. Trimming took 3 bases from V and 2 from J, leaving 5 bases between them. CDR3 size: 13 residues. In DNA form, the CDR3 reads TGTGCCAGCAGCGCAGGGACTAATGAAAAACTGTTTTTT. Translating it yields CASSAGTNEKLFF.

The chain couples TRBV19 to TRBJ1-2; no clear D gene. Germline values: CDR1 LNHDA, CDR2 SQIVND (reference sequence). Trimming left V 0 bases short and J 4 bases short, with 15 bases between. CDR3 size: 16 residues. CDR3 in amino acids: CASSIEARRTSYGYTF. The CDR3 DNA reads as TGTGCCAGTAGTATAGAGGCCCGGAGGACCTCCTATGGCTACACCTTC.

V and J are TRBV28 and TRBJ2-3, with 11 bases identical to TRBD2. The CDR3 consists of 18 residues. CDR1 is MDHEN and CDR2 is SYDVKM in the germline V gene. V was pared by 4 bases and J by 2 bases, with 11 bases of the junction left unmatched. The CDR3 DNA reads TGTGCCAGCAGTTCCCGGGTACTAGCGGGGGACTTCACAGATACGCAGTATTTT. This encodes CASSSRVLAGDFTDTQYF.

This chain uses TRBV27 with TRBJ2-2; D might be TRBD1 (5 bases). V lost 3 bases and J lost 4, with 9 bases in between. This CDR3 comprises 14 residues. Germline values: CDR1 MNHEY, CDR2 SMNVEV (reference sequence). This CDR3 reads CASSFQGGTGELFF. CDR3 in DNA: TGTGCCAGCAGTTTCCAGGGTGGCACCGGGGAGCTGTTTTTT.

The chain joins TRBV6-5 to TRBJ2-1; TRBD1 matches at 7 bases. From germline, CDR1 is MNHEY and CDR2 SVGAGI. After removal of 2 bases from V and 7 bases from J, the junction contained 8 bases not matched to a gene. This CDR3 comprises 15 residues. As DNA, the CDR3 is TGTGCCAGCAGTTACAGGCCGGGACAGAAGAATGAGCAGTTCTTC. It specifies CASSYRPGQKNEQFF.

The chain joins TRBV12-5 to TRBJ1-1; weak D call: TRBD1 (6 bases). The CDR3 is made up of 14 amino acids. Trimming stripped 7 bases from V and 4 bases from J, with 16 bases between. The germline gives CDR1 LGHNT, CDR2 FRNRAP. The CDR3 region is CASARGGAITEAFF. The CDR3, as DNA: TGTGCTAGTGCCCGAGGGGGGGCCATCACTGAAGCTTTCTTT.

The CDR3 DNA reads as TGTGCCAGCAGCGTAGGTCCAGGCCCGTACGAGCAGTACTTC. Its translation is CASSVGPGPYEQYF. The V and J genes are TRBV9 and TRBJ2-7; unclear D gene. CDR1 SGDLS and CDR2 YYNGEE come from the germline V gene. The CDR3 is 14 amino acids. The germline V and J ends were trimmed by 0 bases and 4 bases, with 11 bases remaining between them.

This clone was counted a few times. CDR3 coding DNA: TGTGCCAGCAGCGTAGCTACCGAGAATTATGAAAAACTGTTTTTT. Residues: CASSVATENYEKLFF. V is TRBV9 and J is TRBJ1-4; D is uncertain. Germline CDR1 reads SGDLS; CDR2 reads YYNGEE. This CDR3 has 15 amino acids. Trimming left V 0 bases short and J 6 bases short, with 12 bases between.

The rearrangement links TRBV6-1 to TRBJ1-1, with a possible D match to TRBD1 (6 bases). V dropped 6 bases and J dropped 7 bases, with 18 bases sitting between them. This CDR3 comprises 14 residues. The germline V gene has CDR1 MNHNS and CDR2 SASEGT. This CDR3 is CASRKGHGTDEAFF. The CDR3 nucleotides read TGTGCCAGCAGGAAGGGACACGGAACAGATGAAGCTTTCTTT.

The chain joins TRBV5-1 to TRBJ1-3, with 9 positions matching TRBD1. V lost 3 bases and J lost 0; bases outside the gene matches: 4. Germline values: CDR1 SGHRS, CDR2 YFSETQ. This CDR3 region has 16 residues. This CDR3 reads CASSSQGADSGNTIYF. CDR3 bases: TGCGCCAGCAGCTCACAGGGGGCTGACTCTGGAAACACCATATATTTT.

This clone turned up a few times. This rearrangement joins TRBV9 to TRBJ1-3; tentatively, D is TRBD1 (5 bases). The V end lost 3 bases, the J end lost 2 bases, and 9 bases lay between the germline ends. Germline CDR1 is SGDLS and CDR2 is YYNGEE. This CDR3 is 14 amino acids long. CDR3 sequence (DNA): TGTGCCAGCAGCGGGGGGGGAGCTGGAAACACCATATATTTT. It encodes CASSGGGAGNTIYF. The full variable domain, rest sourced from reference TRBV9 and TRBJ1-3, is DSGVTQTPKHLITATGQRVTLRCSPRSGDLSVYWYQQSLDQGLQFLIQYYNGEERAKGNILERFSAQQFPDLHSELNLSSLELGDSALYFCASSGGGAGNTIYFGEGSWLTVV.